The source of this TCR beta chain is a study of blood T cell repertoires in COVID-19. Study background: Donors in the United States, Italy and Spain gave samples during acute or convalescent COVID-19.

The CDR3 is 14 amino acids. Germline CDR1 reads MNHEY; CDR2 reads SVGEGT. V was clipped by 2 bases and J by 8 bases, with 15 bases between them. As originally analysed: Nucleated cell counts were estimated from reference gene primer amplification. TCRdb's table, derived via immunoSEQ multiplex PCR, lists solely in-frame clones and lacks some. That table furnishes V, J and clone size, whereas the DNA furnished D and trimming. This table has fewer than 350,000 clones, more than 75% appearing once. Material for sequencing was peripheral blood. The TCR comes from a woman in her 30s who had recovered from COVID-19. The genes are TRBV6-2 or TRBV6-3 and TRBJ1-2; TRBD1 is a possible D gene (6 bases). The chain's CDR3 is CASSYGMGARGYTF. CDR3 nucleotides: TGTGCCAGCAGTTACGGTATGGGGGCTCGAGGCTACACCTTC.